What follows are 7 T cell receptor beta chains derived from one specimen sequenced in a study of human T cells and chemical hapten exposure. Time point reported: pre-sensitization, week 0. Treatment given: therapeutic diphenylcyclopropenone sensitization with weekly scalp DPC. Each CDR3 protein is one row after TCRdb ran MiXCR on the RACE reads. The table records 90,000 or so distinct CDR3 sequences, about 8.5% of them present only once. The sample here was whole blood, taken in connection with sensitization to the hapten diphenylcyclopropenone (DPC). These receptors originate from a man between 35 and 55 years old with alopecia areata. Some clones in this sample may be carry-over from other donors' samples.

This chain links TRBV20-1 with TRBJ2-1; 11 nucleotides line up with TRBD2. Unmatched junction bases numbered 3, after V lost 3 bases and J lost 2 bases. The CDR3 is 15 residues long. Germline V gene lookup returns CDR1 DFQATT and CDR2 SNEGSKA (reference sequence). The CDR3 DNA is TGCAGTGCTAGGGGGACTAGCGGAACCTACAATGAGCAGTTCTTC. Translating gives CSARGTSGTYNEQFF.

This clonotype was seen repeatedly, ten times or more. The chain couples TRBV14 to TRBJ1-1; no clear D gene. V shed 1 base and J shed 11 bases, with 11 bases lying between them. Per germline, CDR1 SGHDN and CDR2 FVKESK. There are 12 residues in the CDR3. Here the CDR3 DNA reads TGTGCCAGCAGCCAAGGGCCCAGTGGGGCTTTCTTT. This encodes CASSQGPSGAFF.

The chain links TRBV5-1 to TRBJ1-1; 7 bases agree with TRBD1. After removal of 3 bases from V and 4 bases from J, the junction contained 3 bases not matched to a gene. The CDR3 totals 13 residues. The germline V gene has CDR1 SGHRS and CDR2 YFSETQ. Here the CDR3 reads CASSSDRATEAFF. CDR3 sequence (DNA): TGCGCCAGCAGCTCTGACAGGGCCACTGAAGCTTTCTTT.

This clonotype occurred a few times. The V gene is TRBV29-1, the J gene TRBJ2-1; D is undetermined. This CDR3 is 11 amino acids long. Germline CDR1 reads SQVTM; CDR2 reads ANQGSEA. The V end was cut by 7 bases, the J end by 7 bases, with 11 bases between. The CDR3 nucleotides read TGCAGCGGGTCCGCCCGGAATGAGCAGTTCTTC. It yields the protein CSGSARNEQFF.

This clonotype was detected a few times. The chain carries TRBV28 and TRBJ2-7; D might be TRBD1 or TRBD2, each matching 5 bases. The CDR3 is 14 amino acids. CDR1 MDHEN and CDR2 SYDVKM come from the germline V gene. Trimming left V 4 bases short and J 5 bases short, with 15 bases between. The CDR3 coding sequence is TGTGCCAGCAGTTCCGTATGGGGGTCCCACGAGCAGTACGTC. Translation gives CASSSVWGSHEQYV.

This clonotype was counted ten times or more. V gene TRBV12-3 or TRBV12-4 combines with J gene TRBJ2-7; possible D gene TRBD1, 5 bases. The CDR3 runs 15 residues. V was cut by 4 bases and J by 5 bases, with 18 bases left in between. The CDR3 coding sequence is TGTGCCAGCAGTTCGAGACAGCCTACGAGAGACGAGCAGTACGTC. Translated: CASSSRQPTRDEQYV.

The genes are TRBV7-9 and TRBJ2-7; D is uncertain. V was trimmed by 7 bases and J by 6 bases, leaving 13 bases between them. The germline V gene encodes CDR1 SEHNR and CDR2 FQNEAQ (reference sequence). This CDR3 region has 12 residues. The CDR3 DNA reads TGTGCCAGCACCCCCGCCCTAGGCGAGCAGTACGTC. It translates to CASTPALGEQYV.